This record looks at one T cell receptor beta chain sequence and its context. Its target is unknown. Cells designated naive CD8 were CD45RO-negative and were positively selected for CCR7, with terminally differentiated effector memory CD45RA+ cells excluded. This CDR3 spans 12 amino acids. J lost 12 bases, V lost 9 bases, and 8 bases had no gene match. Germline CDR1 reads SNHLY; CDR2 reads FYNNEI. Clones were read by immunoSEQ multiplex PCR, and TCRdb kept only the in-frame ones, dropping some. The data show about 2 million clones, with about 94% seen just once and 0.85% to 1.3% held by the top ten. The data are from a study of shared clonotypes between healthy human individuals. Study-level background: In total, the donors were two women and a few men aged 18 to 49.

Findings and caveats of the study: The generation probabilities recorded for non-shared clonotypes fell below those of clonotypes shared by all four donors. Naive subsets typically showed greater estimated richness than memory subsets.

What was sequenced was naive CD8+ T cells sorted from blood. The receptor's source is a man between 18 and 35 years old in good health. The chain joins TRBV2 to TRBJ1-6; TRBD1 aligns across 7 bases. The chain's CDR3 is CASNLGGLPLHF. The DNA of the CDR3 is TGTGCCAGTAACCTAGGGGGCTTACCCCTCCACTTT.